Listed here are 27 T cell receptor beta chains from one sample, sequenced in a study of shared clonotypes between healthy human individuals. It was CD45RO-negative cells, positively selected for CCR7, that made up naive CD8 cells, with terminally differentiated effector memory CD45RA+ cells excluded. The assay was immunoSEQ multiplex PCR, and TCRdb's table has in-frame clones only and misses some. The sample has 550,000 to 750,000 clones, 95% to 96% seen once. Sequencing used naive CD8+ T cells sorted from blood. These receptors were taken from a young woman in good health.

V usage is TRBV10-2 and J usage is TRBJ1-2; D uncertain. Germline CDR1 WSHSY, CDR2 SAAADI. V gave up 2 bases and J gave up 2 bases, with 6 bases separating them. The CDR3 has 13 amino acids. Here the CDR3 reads CASSEGPNYGYTF. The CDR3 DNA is TGCGCCAGCAGTGAGGGGCCCAACTATGGCTACACCTTC.

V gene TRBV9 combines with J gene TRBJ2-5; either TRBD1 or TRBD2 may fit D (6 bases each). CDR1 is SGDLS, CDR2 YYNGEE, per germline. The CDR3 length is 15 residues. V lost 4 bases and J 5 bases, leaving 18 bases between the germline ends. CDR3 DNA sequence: TGTGCCAGCAGCACCCTCGACGGGGGCGGGGAGACCCAGTACTTC. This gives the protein CASSTLDGGGETQYF.

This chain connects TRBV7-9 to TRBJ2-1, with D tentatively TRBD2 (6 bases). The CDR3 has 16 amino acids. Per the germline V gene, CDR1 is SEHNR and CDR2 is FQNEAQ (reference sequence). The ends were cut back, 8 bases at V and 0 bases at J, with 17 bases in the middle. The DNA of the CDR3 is TGTGCCAGCCCGTGGGGATTCGGGAGCTCCTACAATGAGCAGTTCTTC. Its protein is CASPWGFGSSYNEQFF.

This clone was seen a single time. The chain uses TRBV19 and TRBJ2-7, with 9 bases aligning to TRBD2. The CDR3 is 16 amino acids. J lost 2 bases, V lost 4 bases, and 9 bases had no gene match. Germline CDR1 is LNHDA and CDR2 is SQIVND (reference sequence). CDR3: CASSTNSGRSPYEQYF. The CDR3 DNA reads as TGTGCCAGTAGTACTAATAGCGGGAGAAGTCCCTACGAGCAGTACTTC.

CDR3 DNA: TGTGCCAGCAGCTTGGTAGGGGATGGGCTAGAGACCCAGTACTTC. This encodes CASSLVGDGLETQYF. This chain uses TRBV5-4 with TRBJ2-5; tentative D call: TRBD1 (5 bases). Germline loops: CDR1 SGHNT, CDR2 YYREEE (reference sequence). Trimming removed 0 bases at V and 4 bases at J, with 13 bases between. There are 15 residues in the CDR3.

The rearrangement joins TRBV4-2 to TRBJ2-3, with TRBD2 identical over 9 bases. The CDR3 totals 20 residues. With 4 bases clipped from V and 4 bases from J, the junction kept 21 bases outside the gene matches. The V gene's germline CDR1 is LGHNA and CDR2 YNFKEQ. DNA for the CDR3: TGTGCCAGCAGCCTAACTCAGTCAGGTTTCACTAGCGGGTTCGCAGATACGCAGTATTTT. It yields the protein CASSLTQSGFTSGFADTQYF.

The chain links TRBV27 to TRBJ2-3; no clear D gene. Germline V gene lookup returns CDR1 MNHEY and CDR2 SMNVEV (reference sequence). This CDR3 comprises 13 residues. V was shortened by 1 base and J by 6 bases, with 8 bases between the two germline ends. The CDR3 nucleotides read TGTGCCAGCAGTTTATACTCTCTTGATACGCAGTATTTT. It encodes CASSLYSLDTQYF.

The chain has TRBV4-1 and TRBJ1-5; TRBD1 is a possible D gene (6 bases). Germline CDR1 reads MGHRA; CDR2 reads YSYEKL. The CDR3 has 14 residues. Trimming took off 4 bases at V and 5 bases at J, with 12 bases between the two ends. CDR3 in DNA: TGCGCCAGCAGCCGAGAAGGGGGTCATCAGCCCCAGCATTTT. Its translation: CASSREGGHQPQHF.

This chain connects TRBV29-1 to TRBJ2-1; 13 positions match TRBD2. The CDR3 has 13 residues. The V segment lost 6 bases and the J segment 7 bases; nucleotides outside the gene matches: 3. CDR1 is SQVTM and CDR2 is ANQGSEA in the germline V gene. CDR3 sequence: CSVLAGGRNEQFF. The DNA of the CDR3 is TGCAGCGTACTAGCGGGAGGGAGGAATGAGCAGTTCTTC.

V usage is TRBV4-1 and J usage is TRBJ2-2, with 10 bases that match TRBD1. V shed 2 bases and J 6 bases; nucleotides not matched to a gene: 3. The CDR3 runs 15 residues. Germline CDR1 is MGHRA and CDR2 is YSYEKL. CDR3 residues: CASSQSGTGAGELFF. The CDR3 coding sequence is TGCGCCAGCAGCCAATCCGGGACAGGGGCCGGGGAGCTGTTTTTT.

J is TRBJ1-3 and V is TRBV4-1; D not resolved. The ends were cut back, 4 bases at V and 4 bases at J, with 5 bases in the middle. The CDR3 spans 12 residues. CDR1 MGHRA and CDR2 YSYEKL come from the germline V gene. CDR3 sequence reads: CASSLFGNTIYF. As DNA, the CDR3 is TGCGCCAGCAGCCTCTTCGGAAACACCATATATTTT.

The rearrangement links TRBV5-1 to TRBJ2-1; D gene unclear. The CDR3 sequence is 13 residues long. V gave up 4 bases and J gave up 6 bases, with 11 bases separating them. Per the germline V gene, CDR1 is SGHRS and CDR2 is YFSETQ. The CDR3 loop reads CASSIGPPNEQFF. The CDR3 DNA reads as TGCGCCAGCAGCATCGGGCCACCCAATGAGCAGTTCTTC.

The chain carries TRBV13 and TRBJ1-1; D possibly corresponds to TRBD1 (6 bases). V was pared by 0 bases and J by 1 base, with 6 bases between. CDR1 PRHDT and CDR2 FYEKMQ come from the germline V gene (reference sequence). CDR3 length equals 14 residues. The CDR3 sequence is CASSLGGQNTEAFF. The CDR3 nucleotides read TGTGCCAGCAGCTTAGGGGGACAGAACACTGAAGCTTTCTTT.

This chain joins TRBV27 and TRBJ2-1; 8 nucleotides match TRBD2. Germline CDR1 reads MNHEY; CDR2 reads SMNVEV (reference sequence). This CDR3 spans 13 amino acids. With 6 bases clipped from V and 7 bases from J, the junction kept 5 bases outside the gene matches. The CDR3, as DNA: TGTGCCAGCAGGACGGGAGGGCATAATGAGCAGTTCTTC. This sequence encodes CASRTGGHNEQFF.

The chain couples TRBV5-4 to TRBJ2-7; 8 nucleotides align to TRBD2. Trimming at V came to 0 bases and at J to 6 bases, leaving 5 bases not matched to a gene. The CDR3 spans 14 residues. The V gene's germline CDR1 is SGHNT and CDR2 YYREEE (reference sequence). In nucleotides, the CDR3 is TGTGCCAGCAGCTTGGCGGGAGGGCCGGTCGAGCAGTACTTC. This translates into CASSLAGGPVEQYF.

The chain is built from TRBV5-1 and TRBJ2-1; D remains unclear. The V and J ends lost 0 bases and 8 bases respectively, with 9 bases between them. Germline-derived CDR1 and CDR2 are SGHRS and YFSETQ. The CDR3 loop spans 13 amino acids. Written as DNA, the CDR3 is TGCGCCAGCAGCTTGGATGAGTTCCATGAGCAGTTCTTC. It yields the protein CASSLDEFHEQFF.

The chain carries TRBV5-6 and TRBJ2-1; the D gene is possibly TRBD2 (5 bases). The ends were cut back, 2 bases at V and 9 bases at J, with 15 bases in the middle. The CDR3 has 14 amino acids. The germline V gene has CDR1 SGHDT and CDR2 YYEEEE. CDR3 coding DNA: TGTGCCAGCAGCTTCTTGTTTCTAGCCGGTGAGCAGTTCTTC. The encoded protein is CASSFLFLAGEQFF.

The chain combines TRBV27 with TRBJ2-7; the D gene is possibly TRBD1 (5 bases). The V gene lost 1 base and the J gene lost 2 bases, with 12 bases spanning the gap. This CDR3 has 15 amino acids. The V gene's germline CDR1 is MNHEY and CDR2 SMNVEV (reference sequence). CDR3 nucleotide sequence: TGTGCCAGCAGTTTATTTGGGTCAGGGACCTACGAGCAGTACTTC. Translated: CASSLFGSGTYEQYF.

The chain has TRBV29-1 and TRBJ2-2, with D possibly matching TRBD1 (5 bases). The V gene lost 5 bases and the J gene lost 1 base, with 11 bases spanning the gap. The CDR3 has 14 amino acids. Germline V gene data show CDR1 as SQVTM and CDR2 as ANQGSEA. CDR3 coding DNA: TGCAGCGTTAAAGGGCAGGGGAACACCGGGGAGCTGTTTTTT. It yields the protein CSVKGQGNTGELFF.

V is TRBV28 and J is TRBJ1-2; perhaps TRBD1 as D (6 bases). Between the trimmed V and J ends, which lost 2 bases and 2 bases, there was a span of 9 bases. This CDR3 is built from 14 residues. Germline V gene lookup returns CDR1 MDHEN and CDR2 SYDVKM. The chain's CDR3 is CASSLGQGNYGYTF. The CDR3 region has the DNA TGTGCCAGCAGTTTAGGGCAGGGGAACTATGGCTACACCTTC.

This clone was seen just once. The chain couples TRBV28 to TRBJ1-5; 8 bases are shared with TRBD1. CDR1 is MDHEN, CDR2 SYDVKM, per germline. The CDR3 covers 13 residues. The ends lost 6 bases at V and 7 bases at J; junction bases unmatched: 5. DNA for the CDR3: TGTGCCAGCAGGACAGGGGTGGGGCAGCCCCAGCATTTT. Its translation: CASRTGVGQPQHF.

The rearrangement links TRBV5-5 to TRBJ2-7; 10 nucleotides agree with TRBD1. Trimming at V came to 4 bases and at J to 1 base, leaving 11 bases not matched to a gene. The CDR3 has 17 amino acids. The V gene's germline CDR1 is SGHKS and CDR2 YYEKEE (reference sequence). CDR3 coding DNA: TGTGCCAGCAGCCCCTTTGGGACAGGGGAGATTTCCTACGAGCAGTACTTC. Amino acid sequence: CASSPFGTGEISYEQYF.

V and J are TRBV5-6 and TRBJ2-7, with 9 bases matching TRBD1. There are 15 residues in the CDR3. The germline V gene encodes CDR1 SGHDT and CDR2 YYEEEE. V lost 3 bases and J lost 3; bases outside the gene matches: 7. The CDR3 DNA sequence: TGTGCCAGCAGCTCCAGACCGGGACAGGGCTACGAGCAGTACTTC. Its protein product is CASSSRPGQGYEQYF.

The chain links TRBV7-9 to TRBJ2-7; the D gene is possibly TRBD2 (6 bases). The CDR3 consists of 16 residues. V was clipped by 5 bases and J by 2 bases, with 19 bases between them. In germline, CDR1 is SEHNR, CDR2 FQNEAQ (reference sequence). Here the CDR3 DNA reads TGTGCCAGCAGCCTCCCGACTGAGCGGGTAGCCTACGAGCAGTACTTC. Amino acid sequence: CASSLPTERVAYEQYF.

CDR3 amino acids: CASSLATGGRETQYF. As DNA, the CDR3 is TGTGCCAGCAGTCTCGCCACCGGGGGGAGAGAGACCCAGTACTTC. The chain couples TRBV28 to TRBJ2-5; 7 bases are shared with TRBD2. Germline V gene data show CDR1 as MDHEN and CDR2 as SYDVKM. The CDR3 has 15 amino acids. The trim removed 5 bases at V and 4 bases at J, leaving 10 bases unmatched.

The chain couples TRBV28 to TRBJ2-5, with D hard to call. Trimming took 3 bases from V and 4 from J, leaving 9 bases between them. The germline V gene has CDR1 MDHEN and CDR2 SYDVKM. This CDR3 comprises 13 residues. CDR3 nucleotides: TGTGCCAGCAGTTTTTTCCCCGCAGAGACCCAGTACTTC. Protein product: CASSFFPAETQYF.

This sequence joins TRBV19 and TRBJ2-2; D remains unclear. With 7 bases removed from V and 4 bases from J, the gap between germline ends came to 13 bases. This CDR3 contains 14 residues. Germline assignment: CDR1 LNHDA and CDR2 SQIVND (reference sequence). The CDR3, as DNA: TGTGCCAGTACTAGTGGCGTCGGCACCGGGGAGCTGTTTTTT. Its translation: CASTSGVGTGELFF. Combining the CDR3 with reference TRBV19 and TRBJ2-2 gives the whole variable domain DGGITQSPKYLFRKEGQNVTLSCEQNLNHDAMYWYRQDPGQGLRLIYYSQIVNDFQKGDIAEGYSVSREKKESFPLTVTSAQKNPTAFYLCASTSGVGTGELFFGEGSRLTVL.